This T cell receptor beta chain was sequenced for a study of cytomegalovirus exposure and HLA in healthy donors. Trimming took off 6 bases at V and 0 bases at J, with 8 bases between the two ends. CDR3 length: 13 amino acids. The germline gives CDR1 LNHNV, CDR2 YYDKDF (reference sequence). A word on this clone: The antigen is unknown.

Study-level results: A few CMV-associated chains proved CMV antigen-specific in vitro.

TCRdb keeps only in-frame clones here, not all; method: immunoSEQ multiplex PCR. The sample holds roughly 200,000 clones, approximately 83% seen once. This receptor was identified in a woman aged 18 to 35 in good health and CMV-seropositive. The specimen was PBMCs. The V and J genes are TRBV15 and TRBJ1-1; unclear D gene. The CDR3 DNA reads TGTGCCACCAGTCCCGGGATGAACACTGAAGCTTTCTTT. This gives the protein CATSPGMNTEAFF.